Reported below is one T cell receptor beta chain. The repertoire was sequenced with immunoSEQ multiplex PCR; TCRdb's copy has only in-frame clones and lacks some. The sample has roughly 120,000 clones; about 91% are singletons. This specimen comes from a study of Tregs in tolerant kidney transplant recipients. V was trimmed by 1 base and J by 4 bases, leaving 8 bases between them. From germline, CDR1 is SGHDT and CDR2 YYEEEE. The CDR3 extends over 13 amino acids. The sequencing sample was made of CD4+ T cells from blood. The chain employs TRBV5-6 and TRBJ2-5; D is perhaps TRBD2 (5 bases). This clonotype was obtained from a human donor in good health. The CDR3 DNA reads as TGTGCCAGCAGCTTGCCAGCGGTAGAGACCCAGTACTTC. Protein product: CASSLPAVETQYF.